This T cell receptor beta chain was recovered during a study of CD8 T cells in Susac syndrome. Reverse transcription of about 0.5 to 1 ug RNA used random hexamers. TCRdb reprocessed the immunoSEQ multiplex PCR reads via MiXCR and lists one record per CDR3 protein. The sample yields 140,000 to 150,000 distinct CDR3 sequences, less than 95% seen once. This CDR3 is built from 15 residues. The J segment lost 3 bases and the V segment lost 4 bases, leaving 4 bases of the junction unmatched. Germline V gene lookup returns CDR1 SEHNR and CDR2 FQNEAQ (reference sequence). This sequence originates from a human donor in good health. Material: CD4+ T cells from PBMCs. This chain links TRBV7-9 with TRBJ1-1, with 11 bases fitting TRBD1. The CDR3: CASSSRGQGDTEAFF. Written as DNA, the CDR3 is TGTGCCAGCAGCTCTAGGGGACAGGGGGACACTGAAGCTTTCTTT.